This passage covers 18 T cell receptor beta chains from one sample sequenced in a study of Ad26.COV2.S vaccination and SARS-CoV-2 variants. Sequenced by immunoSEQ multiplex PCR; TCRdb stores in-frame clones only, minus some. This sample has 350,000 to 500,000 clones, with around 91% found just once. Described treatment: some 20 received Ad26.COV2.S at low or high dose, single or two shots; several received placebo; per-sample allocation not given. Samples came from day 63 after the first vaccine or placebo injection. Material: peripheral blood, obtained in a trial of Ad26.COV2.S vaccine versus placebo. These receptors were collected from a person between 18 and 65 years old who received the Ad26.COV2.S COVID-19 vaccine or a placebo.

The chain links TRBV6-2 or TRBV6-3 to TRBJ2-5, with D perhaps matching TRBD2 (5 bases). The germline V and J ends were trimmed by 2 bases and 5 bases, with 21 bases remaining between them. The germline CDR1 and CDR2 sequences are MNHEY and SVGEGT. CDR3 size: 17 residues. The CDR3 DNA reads TGTGCCAGCAGTTACCCACTAAGCGGTCCCCAACGGGAGACCCAGTACTTC. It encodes CASSYPLSGPQRETQYF.

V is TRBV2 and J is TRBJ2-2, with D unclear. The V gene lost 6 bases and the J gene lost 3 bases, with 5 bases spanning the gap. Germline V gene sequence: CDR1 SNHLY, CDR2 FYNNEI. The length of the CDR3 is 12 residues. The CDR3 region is CASRRDTGELFF. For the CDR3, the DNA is TGTGCCAGCAGAAGGGACACCGGGGAGCTGTTTTTT.

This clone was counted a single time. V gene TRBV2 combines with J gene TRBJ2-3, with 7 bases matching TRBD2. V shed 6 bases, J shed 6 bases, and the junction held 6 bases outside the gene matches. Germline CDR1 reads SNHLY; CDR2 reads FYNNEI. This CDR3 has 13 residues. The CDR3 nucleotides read TGTGCCAGCAGCGGGGCGGGAGCTGATACGCAGTATTTT. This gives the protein CASSGAGADTQYF.

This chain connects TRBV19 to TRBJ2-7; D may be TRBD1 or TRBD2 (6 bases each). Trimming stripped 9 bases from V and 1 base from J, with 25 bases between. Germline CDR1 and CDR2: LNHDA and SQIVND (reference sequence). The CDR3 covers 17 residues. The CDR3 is CASAPGQYWRDSYEQYF. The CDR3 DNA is TGTGCCAGCGCTCCCGGACAGTACTGGAGGGATTCCTACGAGCAGTACTTC.

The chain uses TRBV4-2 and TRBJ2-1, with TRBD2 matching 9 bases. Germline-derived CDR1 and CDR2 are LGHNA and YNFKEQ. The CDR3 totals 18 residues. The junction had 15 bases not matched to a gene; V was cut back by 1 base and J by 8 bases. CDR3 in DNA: TGTGCCAGCAGCCAAGTCGTTGGGGGACTAGCCCGGGGCGATGAGCAGTTCTTC. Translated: CASSQVVGGLARGDEQFF.

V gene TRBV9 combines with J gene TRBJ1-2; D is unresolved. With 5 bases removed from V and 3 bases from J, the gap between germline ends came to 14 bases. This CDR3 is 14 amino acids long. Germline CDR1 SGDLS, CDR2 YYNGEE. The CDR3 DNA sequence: TGTGCCAGCAGAGCCGCGGCTGCCGACTATGGCTACACCTTC. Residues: CASRAAAADYGYTF. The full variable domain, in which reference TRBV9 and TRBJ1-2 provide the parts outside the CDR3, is DSGVTQTPKHLITATGQRVTLRCSPRSGDLSVYWYQQSLDQGLQFLIQYYNGEERAKGNILERFSAQQFPDLHSELNLSSLELGDSALYFCASRAAAADYGYTFGSGTRLTVV.

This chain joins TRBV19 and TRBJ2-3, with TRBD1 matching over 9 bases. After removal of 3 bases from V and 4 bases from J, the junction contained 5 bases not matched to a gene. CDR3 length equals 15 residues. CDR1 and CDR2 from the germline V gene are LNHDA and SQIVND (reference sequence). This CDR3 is CASSIRTGAPDTQYF. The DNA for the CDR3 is TGTGCCAGTAGTATTCGGACAGGGGCTCCAGATACGCAGTATTTT. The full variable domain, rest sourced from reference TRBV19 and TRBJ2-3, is DGGITQSPKYLFRKEGQNVTLSCEQNLNHDAMYWYRQDPGQGLRLIYYSQIVNDFQKGDIAEGYSVSREKKESFPLTVTSAQKNPTAFYLCASSIRTGAPDTQYFGPGTRLTVL.

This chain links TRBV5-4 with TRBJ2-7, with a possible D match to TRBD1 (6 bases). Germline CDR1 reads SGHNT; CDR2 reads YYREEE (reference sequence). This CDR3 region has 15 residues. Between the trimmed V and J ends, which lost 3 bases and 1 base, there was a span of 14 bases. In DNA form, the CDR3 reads TGTGCCAGCAGCTCACGACAGGAGGCATCCTACGAGCAGTACTTC. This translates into CASSSRQEASYEQYF.

CDR3 protein: CASSQDWLGGGRAEETQYF. Written as DNA, the CDR3 is TGTGCCAGCAGCCAAGACTGGTTGGGTGGCGGGAGGGCCGAAGAGACCCAGTACTTC. The chain is built from TRBV14 and TRBJ2-5; 9 nucleotides agree with TRBD2. V shed 0 bases and J 3 bases; nucleotides not matched to a gene: 14. Germline V gene lookup returns CDR1 SGHDN and CDR2 FVKESK. The length of the CDR3 is 19 residues.

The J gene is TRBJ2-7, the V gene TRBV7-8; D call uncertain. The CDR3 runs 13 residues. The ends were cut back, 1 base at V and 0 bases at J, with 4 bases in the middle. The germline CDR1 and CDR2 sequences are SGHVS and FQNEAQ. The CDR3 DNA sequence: TGTGCCAGCAGCTTAGGCCGCTCCTACGAGCAGTACTTC. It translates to CASSLGRSYEQYF. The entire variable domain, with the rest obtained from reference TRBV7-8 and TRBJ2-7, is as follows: GAGVSQSPRYKVAKRGQDVALRCDPISGHVSLFWYQQALGQGPEFLTYFQNEAQLDKSGLPSDRFFAERPEGSVSTLKIQRTQQEDSAVYLCASSLGRSYEQYFGPGTRLTVT.

DNA of the CDR3: TGTGCCAGCAGTGGGGAGATCTTGACAGGGGCTGGGGCTGAAGCTTTCTTT. Protein product: CASSGEILTGAGAEAFF. The rearrangement joins TRBV6-2 or TRBV6-3 to TRBJ1-1; 8 bases agree with TRBD1. J was trimmed by 6 bases and V by 5 bases; bases with no gene match: 17. Per germline, CDR1 MNHEY and CDR2 SVGEGT. The CDR3 runs 17 residues.

CDR3 nucleotides: TGTGCCAGCAGTCGGGACGCCTATTCTTACGAGCAGTACTTC. Protein sequence: CASSRDAYSYEQYF. The chain is built from TRBV7-9 and TRBJ2-7; either TRBD1 or TRBD2 may fit D (5 bases each). Germline V gene lookup returns CDR1 SEHNR and CDR2 FQNEAQ (reference sequence). The V end was cut by 6 bases, the J end by 4 bases, with 16 bases between. The CDR3 runs 14 residues. Combining the CDR3 with reference TRBV7-9 and TRBJ2-7 gives the whole variable domain DTGVSQNPRHKITKRGQNVTFRCDPISEHNRLYWYRQTLGQGPEFLTYFQNEAQLEKSRLLSDRFSAERPKGSFSTLEIQRTEQGDSAMYLCASSRDAYSYEQYFGPGTRLTVT.

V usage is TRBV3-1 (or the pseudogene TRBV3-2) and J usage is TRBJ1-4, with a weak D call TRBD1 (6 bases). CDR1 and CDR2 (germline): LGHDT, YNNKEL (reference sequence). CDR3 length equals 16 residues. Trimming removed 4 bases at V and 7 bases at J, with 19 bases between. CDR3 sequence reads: CASSPQSGQRGEKLFF. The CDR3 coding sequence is TGTGCCAGCAGCCCCCAATCAGGACAGCGAGGTGAAAAACTGTTTTTT.

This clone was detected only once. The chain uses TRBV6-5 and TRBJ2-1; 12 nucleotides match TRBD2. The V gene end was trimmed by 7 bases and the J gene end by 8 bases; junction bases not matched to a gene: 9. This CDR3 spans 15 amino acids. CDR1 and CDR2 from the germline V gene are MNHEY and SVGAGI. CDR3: CASMRRLAGAHEQFF. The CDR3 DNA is TGTGCCAGCATGCGGCGACTAGCGGGAGCCCATGAGCAGTTCTTC.

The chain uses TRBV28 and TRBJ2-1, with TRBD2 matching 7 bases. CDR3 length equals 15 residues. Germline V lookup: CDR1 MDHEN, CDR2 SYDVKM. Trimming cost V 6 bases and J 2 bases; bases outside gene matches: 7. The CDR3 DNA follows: TGTGCCAGCAGATCACTAGCGACTACCTACAATGAGCAGTTCTTC. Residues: CASRSLATTYNEQFF.

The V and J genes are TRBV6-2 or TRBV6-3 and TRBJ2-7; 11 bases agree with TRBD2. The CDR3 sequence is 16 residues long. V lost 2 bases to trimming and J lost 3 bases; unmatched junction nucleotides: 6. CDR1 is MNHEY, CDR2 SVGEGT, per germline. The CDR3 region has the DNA TGTGCCAGCAGTTACCGCCAGGGACTAGCGGTCTACGAGCAGTACTTC. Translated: CASSYRQGLAVYEQYF.

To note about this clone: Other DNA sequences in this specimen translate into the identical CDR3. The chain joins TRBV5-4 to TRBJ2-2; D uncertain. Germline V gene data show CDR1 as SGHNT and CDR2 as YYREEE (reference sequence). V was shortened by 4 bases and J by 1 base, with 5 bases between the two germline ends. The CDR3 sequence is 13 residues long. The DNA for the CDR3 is TGTGCCAGCAGCCCACAGAACACCGGGGAGCTGTTTTTT. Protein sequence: CASSPQNTGELFF. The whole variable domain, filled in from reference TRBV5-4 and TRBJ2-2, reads ETGVTQSPTHLIKTRGQQVTLRCSSQSGHNTVSWYQQALGQGPQFIFQYYREEENGRGNFPPRFSGLQFPNYSSELNVNALELDDSALYLCASSPQNTGELFFGEGSRLTVL.

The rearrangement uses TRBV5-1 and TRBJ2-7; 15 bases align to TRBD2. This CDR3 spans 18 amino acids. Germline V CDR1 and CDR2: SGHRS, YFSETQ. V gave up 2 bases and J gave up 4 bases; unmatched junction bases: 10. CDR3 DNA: TGCGCCAGCAGCTTCTCGTCGTCCGGGACTAGCGGGAGGTACGAGCAGTACTTC. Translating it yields CASSFSSSGTSGRYEQYF.